These 20 T cell receptor beta chains were all obtained from the same sample, sequenced in a study of shared clonotypes between healthy human individuals (TCRdb year 2020). CD8 naive samples were CD45RO-negative cells positively selected for CCR7, giving a CD45RA+CCR7+ population that excluded TemRA cells. Libraries were built with the immunoSEQ multiplex PCR assay. TCRdb took over this immuneACCESS table, retaining in-frame rearrangements with V and J assigned. Such tables are incomplete; in checked studies, under half of the missing clones stem from an unresolved V gene, and the remainder is unexplained. Within this sample are about 2 million clones, with around 96% of them counted one time only. 1% to 1.3% of the sample belongs to the ten largest clones. Sequenced: naive CD8+ T cells sorted from blood. The sample's cell subset or site, from its label and the paper: CD45RA+CCR7+. Receptor source: a young man in good health.

V and J are TRBV6-1 and TRBJ2-1; D is possibly TRBD2 (6 bases). Germline CDR1 is MNHNS and CDR2 is SASEGT. The V and J ends lost 7 bases and 7 bases respectively, with 17 bases between them. The CDR3 consists of 14 residues. CDR3 sequence (DNA): TGTGCCAGCAAGGTAGGAGGGGATGGAAATGAGCAGTTCTTC. Translating it yields CASKVGGDGNEQFF.

The sample holds one count of this clone. The chain is built from TRBV11-2 and TRBJ1-4; D call uncertain. Germline V CDR1 and CDR2: SGHAT, FQNNGV. The germline V and J ends were trimmed by 5 bases and 8 bases, with 18 bases remaining between them. CDR3 length equals 15 residues. CDR3 sequence (DNA): TGTGCCAGCAGCCCTGGACTGTCGGTGGGGGAAAAACTGTTTTTT. It specifies CASSPGLSVGEKLFF.

This clone was observed a single time. The rearrangement links TRBV5-1 to TRBJ1-4; 8 bases are a match to TRBD1. The junction had 7 bases not matched to a gene; V was cut back by 4 bases and J by 8 bases. CDR1 is SGHRS, CDR2 YFSETQ, per germline. CDR3 size: 14 residues. The CDR3 region is CASSRTGRGEKLFF. CDR3 nucleotide sequence: TGCGCCAGCAGCAGGACAGGGAGAGGAGAAAAACTGTTTTTT.

The V call is TRBV27, the J call TRBJ2-5; 9 bases are a match to TRBD1. With V trimmed by 5 bases and J by 5 bases, 6 bases remained unmatched. The CDR3 contains 14 residues. Per the germline V gene, CDR1 is MNHEY and CDR2 is SMNVEV (reference sequence). The CDR3 reads CASSPQTGGETQYF. The DNA of the CDR3 is TGTGCCAGCAGTCCCCAGACAGGGGGGGAGACCCAGTACTTC.

The chain recombines TRBV5-6 with TRBJ1-3, with D unresolved. Germline V gene data show CDR1 as SGHDT and CDR2 as YYEEEE. Between the trimmed V and J ends, which lost 2 bases and 7 bases, there was a span of 4 bases. The CDR3 has 11 amino acids. CDR3 residues: CASSLKNTIYF. CDR3 coding DNA: TGTGCCAGCAGCTTAAAGAACACCATATATTTT.

The chain couples TRBV5-1 to TRBJ1-5; 7 nucleotides line up with TRBD1. With V trimmed by 3 bases and J by 7 bases, 4 bases remained unmatched. CDR3 size: 13 residues. CDR1 and CDR2 from the germline V gene are SGHRS and YFSETQ. The CDR3 loop reads CASSSTGAQPQHF. The CDR3 DNA is TGCGCCAGCAGCTCTACAGGGGCCCAGCCCCAGCATTTT.

The chain joins TRBV25-1 to TRBJ2-3, with 7 bases fitting TRBD2. The CDR3 is 15 amino acids. The germline V gene encodes CDR1 MGHDK and CDR2 SYGVNS. V lost 7 bases, J lost 6 bases, and 13 bases stayed unmatched. Written as DNA, the CDR3 is TGTGCCAGCACTCGGAGCGGGATCGTTACGGATACGCAGTATTTT. As protein: CASTRSGIVTDTQYF.

The V gene is TRBV7-9, the J gene TRBJ2-1; 7 positions match TRBD2. The V gene end was trimmed by 1 base and the J gene end by 0 bases; junction bases not matched to a gene: 9. In germline, CDR1 is SEHNR, CDR2 FQNEAQ (reference sequence). The CDR3 extends over 18 amino acids. The CDR3 is CASSLGLAGPSSYNEQFF. The CDR3 nucleotides read TGTGCCAGCAGCTTAGGACTAGCAGGCCCTAGCTCCTACAATGAGCAGTTCTTC.

The chain recombines TRBV21-1 with TRBJ2-7. TRBV21-1 is described as a pseudogene. The CDR3 is 16 amino acids. CDR3 nucleotides: TGTGCCAGCAGCAAAGCCGGCAGCCACAACTCCTACGAGCAGTACTTC. Amino acids: CASSKAGSHNSYEQYF.

In its sample, this clone was seen once. Within the sample, other DNA sequences also encode this same CDR3. The rearrangement joins TRBV11-2 to TRBJ1-1; the D is unclear. The CDR3 runs to 14 residues. V dropped 1 base and J dropped 1 base, with 7 bases sitting between them. CDR1 and CDR2 from the germline V gene are SGHAT and FQNNGV. Here the CDR3 DNA reads TGTGCCAGCAGCTTAGTTGGTGAGAACACTGAAGCTTTCTTT. As protein: CASSLVGENTEAFF.

The rearrangement links TRBV11-2 to TRBJ1-5; D call uncertain. V was shortened by 0 bases and J by 3 bases, with 18 bases between the two germline ends. The CDR3 covers 18 residues. Germline CDR1 reads SGHAT; CDR2 reads FQNNGV. CDR3 residues: CASSLDKGSPTYNQPQHF. CDR3 in DNA: TGTGCCAGCAGCTTAGATAAGGGCAGCCCGACCTACAATCAGCCCCAGCATTTT.

The CDR3: CASSPPDRFGNTIYF. In DNA, the CDR3 is TGTGCCAGCAGCCCTCCGGACAGGTTTGGAAACACCATATATTTT. J is TRBJ1-3 and V is TRBV7-9; 7 bases are shared with TRBD1. V was clipped by 5 bases and J by 3 bases; unmatched bases: 7. In germline, CDR1 is SEHNR, CDR2 FQNEAQ (reference sequence). The CDR3 consists of 15 residues.

The chain combines TRBV4-1 with TRBJ2-2; a weak D match, TRBD1 (6 bases). This CDR3 spans 17 amino acids. V lost 0 bases and J lost 3, with 14 bases in between. Germline V gives CDR1 MGHRA, CDR2 YSYEKL. The CDR3: CASSQEVAGEDTGELFF. The CDR3 DNA follows: TGCGCCAGCAGCCAAGAGGTGGCAGGGGAAGACACCGGGGAGCTGTTTTTT.

The chain carries TRBV4-1 and TRBJ2-1; no reliable D call. CDR1 and CDR2 from the germline V gene are MGHRA and YSYEKL. V lost 2 bases, J lost 5 bases, and 10 bases lay in between. This CDR3 region has 14 residues. CDR3 bases: TGCGCCAGCAGCCAAAGAACACCAAACAATGAGCAGTTCTTC. Protein: CASSQRTPNNEQFF.

The V call is TRBV4-3, the J call TRBJ2-7; D not resolved. Germline CDR1 and CDR2: LGHNA and YSLEER. CDR3 length: 14 residues. Trimming stripped 1 base from V and 6 bases from J, with 13 bases between. The CDR3 protein is CASSQGPQLGEQYF. The CDR3 DNA follows: TGCGCCAGCAGCCAAGGCCCCCAACTGGGCGAGCAGTACTTC.

V and J are TRBV4-1 and TRBJ2-1, with 12 bases matching TRBD2. The CDR3 loop spans 17 amino acids. The J segment lost 9 bases and the V segment lost 3 bases, leaving 12 bases of the junction unmatched. CDR1 and CDR2 (germline): MGHRA, YSYEKL. Written as DNA, the CDR3 is TGCGCCAGCAGCCAGGAATTCCTAGCGGGAGGGCCAACTGAGCAGTTCTTC. Amino acid sequence: CASSQEFLAGGPTEQFF.

The chain carries TRBV5-1 and TRBJ2-1; 7 bases fit TRBD2. The CDR3 is made up of 16 amino acids. The germline V gene has CDR1 SGHRS and CDR2 YFSETQ. Unmatched junction bases numbered 4, after V lost 1 base and J lost 0 bases. CDR3 sequence: CASSLSGTPSYNEQFF. The CDR3 DNA reads as TGCGCCAGCAGCTTGAGCGGGACCCCCTCCTACAATGAGCAGTTCTTC.

This chain connects TRBV7-9 to TRBJ2-7, with 14 nucleotides matching TRBD2. Germline CDR1 is SEHNR and CDR2 is FQNEAQ (reference sequence). V trimming: 4 bases; J trimming: 10 bases; junction bases outside the gene matches: 12. This CDR3 is built from 16 residues. CDR3 in DNA: TGTGCCAGCAGCTGGTCCCTTCCGGGACTAGCGGGAGAACAGTACTTC. As protein: CASSWSLPGLAGEQYF.

This chain joins TRBV7-3 and TRBJ2-5; TRBD1 aligns across 12 bases. Looked up from germline, CDR1 is SGHTA and CDR2 is FQGTGA. The V segment lost 3 bases and the J segment 6 bases; nucleotides outside the gene matches: 8. This CDR3 is built from 16 residues. CDR3 protein: CASSLGKGQGAQTQYF. In nucleotides, the CDR3 is TGTGCCAGCAGCTTGGGGAAGGGACAGGGGGCACAGACCCAGTACTTC.

Worth noting for this clone: Germline and junction disagree at one end, which may indicate a read error. The same CDR3 also results from other DNA sequences found in this sample. This chain uses TRBV7-7 with TRBJ2-5; perhaps D is TRBD1 or TRBD2 (5 bases each). There are 13 residues in the CDR3. CDR1 and CDR2 (germline): SSHAT, FNYEAQ (reference sequence). The CDR3 spells CASSSGPEETQYF. In DNA form, the CDR3 reads TGTGCTAGCAGCTCGGGACCTGAAGAGACCCAGTACTTC.